This T cell receptor (beta chain) is drawn from a study of cytomegalovirus exposure and HLA in healthy donors (dated by TCRdb to 2016 to 2017). Regarding the research as a whole: An earlier analysis of approximately 600 of the donors reported approximately 270 Gb of sequence data and more than 90 million unique TCR beta sequences from about 200 million T cells. An early release that covered fewer than 750 HLA-typed donors contained 250 to 350 gigabases of sequencing data and 80 million or so unique TCR sequences. The genetic ancestry cluster associated with self-reported Caucasian donors included approximately 85% of the roughly 390 genotyped donors. The aim of the study was to test whether cataloging public T cell receptors could identify signatures of past pathogen exposure. The study used immunosequencing to profile the T cell repertoires of 600 to 850 subjects and linked those repertoires to cytomegalovirus serostatus. Besides the first cohort of about 730 subjects, a separate validation cohort made up of over a hundred different subjects was used. To predict cytomegalovirus infection status, the study brought together high-throughput TCR immunosequencing, statistical association of individual TCRs with disease status, and machine learning. In a later analysis, previously published TCR beta repertoires from several hundred donors were re-analyzed and high-resolution HLA genotyping was added so that TCR occurrence patterns could be studied. In the later analysis, no new phenotypic data were used to find candidate immune exposures; instead, reliance was placed on TCR beta sequences and their occurrence across donors. In an earlier analysis of 500 to 650 of the donors, high-throughput TCR beta sequencing was used to judge whether each TCR beta V gene segment behaved as functional or pseudogenic. Alongside the repertoire data, information on donor age, sex, ethnicity and CMV serostatus was compiled. In a later genetic analysis, genome-wide SNP genotypes for about three fifths of the 666 donors were used, and that subset was treated as a discovery cohort. All discovery cohort repertoires had been generated using a single sequencing platform. HLA typing covered class I and class II loci at four-digit resolution. Typing coverage varied by locus: about 620-630 donors for A, B, C, DRB1 and DQB1; about 520 for DQA1; approximately 570 for DPA1; 450 to 480 for DPB1. Because of strong linkage in the cohort, roughly five DR-DQ haplotypes were treated as single units for association and clustering. On average, around 240,000 unique TCR beta nucleotide sequences were sequenced per donor among about 400 genotyped donors of the cohort, with roughly 18% of those sequences being non-productive. The paper's findings and limits, for the study overall: Most CMV-associated TCR beta chains appeared to be HLA-restricted in a later analysis, and the HLA associations seemed to be driven largely by CMV exposure. For the cohort, immune exposure information was limited to CMV serostatus. The study gave a list of more than 150 TCR beta chains associated with cytomegalovirus. Several of the top co-occurrence clusters appeared to be linked to parvovirus B19, influenza, CMV and Epstein-Barr virus, according to a later analysis. Only TCR beta chains were sequenced in this cohort, and the absence of alpha or paired-chain data limited detectable features. In both the original and validation cohorts, the classifier was reported to diagnose cytomegalovirus status with high specificity and sensitivity. In vitro tests confirmed that a few of the cytomegalovirus-associated TCR beta chains recognize cytomegalovirus antigens. V-gene and J-gene trimming of TCR beta chains was associated with a missense DCLRE1C variant in a later genetic analysis, and the association was replicated in an independent cohort. Linkage disequilibrium might explain the correlated functional status among segregating V segments, but an unknown experimental factor could not be ruled out. The 87-base-pair reads could not distinguish some IMGT-functional V segments, including TRBV6-2 and TRBV6-3, so those segments were excluded. In an earlier analysis of around 500 of the donors, most TCR beta V segments appeared in productive rearrangements about 90% or about 30% of the time, broadly matching IMGT annotations. A further reported finding was that TCR beta sequences accurately predicted the HLA-A and HLA-B alleles for most subjects in the first cohort. Compared with the roughly 720-donor mean, donors in an Asian-associated ancestry cluster had fewer N-insertions in productive TCRs, according to a later genetic analysis. The sequencing pipeline was judged likely to have produced a cluster of highly shared sequence variants as a technical artifact. Because counts were too low, about 15 rarely observed V segments, including chromosome 9 orphons, were left out of the earlier analysis of about 620 of the donors. Presence/absence analyses assumed roughly uniform sequencing depth across donors, an assumption that may not hold. At a false discovery rate of 0.05, a later analysis linked about 16,000 TCR beta sequences to specific HLA alleles. Strong co-occurrence of HLA alleles, especially DR and DQ, made assigning TCR associations to individual alleles difficult. The authors suggested that the approach could potentially be extended to other disease states and immunological phenotypes. Across donors, most TCR sequences were observed very rarely, whereas some public TCRs were present in many individuals. Because HLA typing was missing for some donors at each locus, association tests included only the typed subset. In a later analysis, HLA-associated TCR beta chains were found to be more clonally expanded and to have lower generation probabilities than equally common non-associated chains. In a later analysis, TCR association rates were found to vary across HLA loci, with the most associated TCRs seen for DRB1 alleles and the fewest for HLA-C alleles.

CDR1 SEHNR and CDR2 FQNEAQ are derived from the germline V gene (reference sequence). Including the terminal cysteine and phenylalanine, the CDR3 comprises 15 residues. Only the CDR3 DNA is retained, 45 bases long and in frame from the first base. The receptor library was made with the immunoSEQ multiplex PCR assay. For the multiplex PCR, a mixture combining 60 forward primers for TCR Vbeta segments and 13 reverse primers for TCR Jbeta segments was used. The CDR3 region of rearranged TCR beta genes was amplified from genomic DNA with a multiplex PCR assay. The amplified TCR beta libraries were sequenced on the Illumina HiSeq System as 87-base-pair reads. As for the original processing: A later analysis tallied approximately 87 million unique TCR beta chains across the 666 repertoires, and about 12 million of those chains were shared by two or more donors. A nearest-neighbor algorithm error-corrected the raw reads and collapsed the reads into unique sequences, merging closely related sequences to remove PCR and sequencing errors. CDR3 sequences were aligned to IMGT reference sequences to assign V, D and J gene segments. Each retained sequence needed at least a six-nucleotide match to both a V gene segment and a J gene segment. Rearrangements were called productive when the CDR3 lacked stop codons and stayed in frame with V and J; all others were non-productive. Following IMGT convention, CDR3 was defined as the stretch from the second conserved V-encoded cysteine to the conserved J-encoded phenylalanine. The earlier analysis of about 560 of the donors excluded any sequence lacking an unambiguous match to a single V gene segment. An earlier analysis of about 590 of the donors classified V segments as functional when productive rearrangements were above 56.7% and as segregating when the standard deviation between donors was above 5%. To diagnose cytomegalovirus status from the catalog of TCR beta chain sequences, a statistical classification framework was built. In a later analysis, V and J genes were assigned by comparing TCR nucleotide sequences against IMGT/GENE-DB human TR gene sequences. A later analysis assigned CDR3 sequences and most-parsimonious VDJ recombination scenarios with the TCRdist pipeline. In a later analysis, each TCR beta chain was defined by its CDR3 amino acid sequence together with its V-gene family, and reads lacking a unique V-gene family were excluded. In a later analysis, around 600 highly shared, low-generation-probability nucleotide sequences were removed to address suspected cross-contamination and a sequencing artifact. In a later analysis, a clonal expansion index for each public chain was calculated from normalized within-repertoire ranks of inferred template counts. Generation probabilities in a later analysis came from a VDJ recombination model fitted to out-of-frame rearrangements, and those results were checked against IGoR. In a later analysis, TCR-TCR, TCR-HLA and TCR-CMV co-occurrence was scored with hypergeometric tests, and a repertoire-size bias correction was applied to TCR pairs. In a later analysis, false discovery rates were estimated by permuting HLA or CMV assignments 20 times. In a later analysis, co-occurring TCRs were grouped using DBSCAN, and TCRdist sequence similarity was added for clustering within HLA-allele-positive subsets. For co-occurrence clustering, repertoires with fewer than 30,000 or more than 120,000 public chains were excluded, along with five or six repertoires with anomalous nucleotide sharing. This is the immuneACCESS table as TCRdb keeps it, with only in-frame sequences that have V and J called. A part of the clones is gone; compared with another copy, unresolved V genes explain less than half, and the rest is unexplained. V, J and clone size derive from that table, while D and trimming were established from the DNA sequence. Present in this sample are about 130,000 clones, over 75% of which were seen just once. Approximately 4.2% of the sample belongs to the ten largest clones.

A word on this clone: The antigen this receptor binds is unknown. The junction departs from the called germline gene at one end, perhaps through a read error.

The cohort was made up of approximately 700 healthy bone marrow donors. At the time of sampling, every cohort member was nominally healthy, though immune exposures that went unrecorded were likely present. The donor was CMV seropositive and was included in the group of approximately 310 seropositive cohort members. A peripheral blood sample was provided by each donor, and peripheral blood mononuclear cells were used for TCR beta sequencing. The Qiagen DNeasy Blood Extraction Kit was used to extract genomic DNA from the blood cell samples. Rearrangement joined TRBV7-9 to TRBJ1-4; there is no confident call for the D gene. This TCR was recovered from a male donor in good health and CMV-seropositive. The sequencing input was PBMCs. The DNA is as follows: TGTTCCAGCAGCTTAGGCGTGCGTGTTAATGAAAAACTGTTTTTT. Its protein product is CSSSLGVRVNEKLFF. The CDR3, completed at both ends by the reference TRBV7-9 and TRBJ1-4 genes, gives the full variable domain DTGVSQNPRHKITKRGQNVTFRCDPISEHNRLYWYRQTLGQGPEFLTYFQNEAQLEKSRLLSDRFSAERPKGSFSTLEIQRTEQGDSAMYLCSSSLGVRVNEKLFFGSGTQLSVL.